The rows below give T cell receptor beta chains drawn from one sample of a study of blood T cell repertoires in COVID-19. Data came from immunoSEQ multiplex PCR; TCRdb stores just in-frame clones and leaves some out. The sample has about 160,000 clones, more than 80% seen once. The sequencing input was peripheral blood. The origin of the receptors is a human donor in a cohort sampled during active COVID-19. The CDR3 runs from the conserved cysteine through the conserved F or W. The order of the fields is J gene, V gene, CDR3 protein.

j_call: TRBJ2-3
v_call: TRBV7-2
cdr3_aa: CASSLVSLTSGTDTQYF

j_call: TRBJ2-5
v_call: TRBV27
cdr3_aa: CASSTRGAQETQYF

j_call: TRBJ2-3
v_call: TRBV7-9
cdr3_aa: CASSPSRTSGGEDTQYF

j_call: TRBJ1-3
v_call: TRBV30
cdr3_aa: CAGFDRASGNTIYF

j_call: TRBJ2-5
v_call: TRBV6-4
cdr3_aa: CASSLSTPRGETQYF

j_call: TRBJ2-1
v_call: TRBV7-2
cdr3_aa: CASSSPRQGNEQFF

j_call: TRBJ1-2
v_call: TRBV30
cdr3_aa: CAWSVQGYYGYTF

j_call: TRBJ1-2
v_call: TRBV6-5
cdr3_aa: CASSTDRAYGYTF

j_call: TRBJ2-7
v_call: TRBV4-3
cdr3_aa: CASSQGPPGQLYSYEQYF

j_call: TRBJ2-4
v_call: TRBV7-9
cdr3_aa: CASSRASGTEGKNIQYF